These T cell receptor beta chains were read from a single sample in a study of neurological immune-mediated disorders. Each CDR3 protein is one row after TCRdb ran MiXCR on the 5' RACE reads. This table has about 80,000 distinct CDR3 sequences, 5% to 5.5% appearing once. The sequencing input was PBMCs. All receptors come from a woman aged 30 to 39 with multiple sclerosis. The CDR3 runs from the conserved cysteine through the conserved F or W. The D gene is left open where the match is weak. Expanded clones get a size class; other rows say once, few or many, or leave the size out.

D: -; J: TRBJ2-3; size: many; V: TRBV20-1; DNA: TGCAGTGCTAGCGTTAACTTGGGGAGGCCCACAGATACGCAGTATTTT; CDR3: CSASVNLGRPTDTQYF
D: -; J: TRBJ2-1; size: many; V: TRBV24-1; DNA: TGTGCCACCAGTGACTCGGGGCCTAACCGACAATTCTTC; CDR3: CATSDSGPNRQFF
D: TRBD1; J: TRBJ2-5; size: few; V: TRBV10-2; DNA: TGCGCCAGCAGTGTGGAGACAGGGGGAATAAAGACCCAGTACTTC; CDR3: CASSVETGGIKTQYF
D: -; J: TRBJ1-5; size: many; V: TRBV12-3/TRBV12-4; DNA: TGTGCCAGCAGTTTAAGGGTTGGGGCAGGGTGGATTCCCCAGCATTTT; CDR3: CASSLRVGAGWIPQHF
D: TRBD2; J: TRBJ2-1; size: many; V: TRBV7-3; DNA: TGTGCCAGCAGTCCAAGTCTAGCGGGGGGGCCTTTGGGCAATGAGCAGTTCTTC; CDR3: CASSPSLAGGPLGNEQFF
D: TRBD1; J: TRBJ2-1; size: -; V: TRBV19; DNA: TGTGCCACCTCCTCGGGACAGAGCTACAATGAGCAGTTCTTC; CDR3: CATSSGQSYNEQFF
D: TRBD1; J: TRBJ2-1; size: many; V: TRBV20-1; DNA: TGCAGTGCTAGAGCACCCCTCCGACAGGGGGCCTGGGGGGCCCCTTCCAATGAGCAGTTCTTC; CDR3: CSARAPLRQGAWGAPSNEQFF
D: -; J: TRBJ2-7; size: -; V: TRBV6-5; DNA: TGTGCCAGCAGTTCATCAGGGGACGAGCAGTACTTC; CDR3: CASSSSGDEQYF
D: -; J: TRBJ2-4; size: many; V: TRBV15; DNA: TGTGCCACCAGCAAGGGGGAAATAGCCAAAAACATTCAGTACTTC; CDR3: CATSKGEIAKNIQYF
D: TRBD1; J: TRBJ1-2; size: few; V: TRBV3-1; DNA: TGTGCCAGCAGCCACCCTGGGACAGGGGACTATGGCTACACCTTC; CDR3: CASSHPGTGDYGYTF
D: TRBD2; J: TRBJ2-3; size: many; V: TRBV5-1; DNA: TGCGCCAGCCGCTGGACTAGCGACACAGATACGCAGTATTTT; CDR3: CASRWTSDTDTQYF
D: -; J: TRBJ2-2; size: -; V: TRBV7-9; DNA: TGTGCCAGCCGGTACAGGCAAAACACCGGGGAGCTGTTTTTT; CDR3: CASRYRQNTGELFF
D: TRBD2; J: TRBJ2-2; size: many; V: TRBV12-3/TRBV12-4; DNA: TGTGCCAGCAGCCCGGCGTGGGGACTAGCGCCAACCGGGGAGCTGTTTTTT; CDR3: CASSPAWGLAPTGELFF
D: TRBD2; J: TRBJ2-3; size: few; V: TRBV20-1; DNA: TGCAGTGCTAGAGATCTGAGAATAGCGGGAGGGAGCACAGATACGCAGTATTTT; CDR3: CSARDLRIAGGSTDTQYF
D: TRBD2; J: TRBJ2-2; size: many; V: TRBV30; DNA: TGTGCCTGGAGTGCTAGCGGGATTGTATCCGGGGAGCTGTTTTTT; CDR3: CAWSASGIVSGELFF
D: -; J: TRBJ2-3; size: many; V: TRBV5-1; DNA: TGCGCCAGCAGCTGGGGTAGGCTCAGCACAGATACGCAGTATTTT; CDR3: CASSWGRLSTDTQYF
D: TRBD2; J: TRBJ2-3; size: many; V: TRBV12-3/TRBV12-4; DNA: TGTGCCAGCAGTTTAGGGACTAGCGGGGCCACAGATACGCAGTATTTT; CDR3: CASSLGTSGATDTQYF
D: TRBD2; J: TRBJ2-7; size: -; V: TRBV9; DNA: TGTGCCAGCAGCAGCGGGAGCGGCGTCTACGAGCAGTACTTC; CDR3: CASSSGSGVYEQYF
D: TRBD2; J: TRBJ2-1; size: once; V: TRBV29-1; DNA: TGCAGCGTCGGGAGACTAGCGGGGTCTTACAATGAGCAGTTCTTC; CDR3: CSVGRLAGSYNEQFF
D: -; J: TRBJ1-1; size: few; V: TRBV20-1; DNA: TGCAGTGCCGACCGGACTGTTGAAGCTTTCTTT; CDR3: CSADRTVEAFF
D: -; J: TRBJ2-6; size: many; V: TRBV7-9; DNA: TGTGCCAGCAGCCCCAGAATCCTTGGACGGGACTCTGGGGCCAACGTCCTGACTTTC; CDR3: CASSPRILGRDSGANVLTF
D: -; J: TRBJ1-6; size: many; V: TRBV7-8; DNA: TGTGCCAGCAGCTTAGTCCAGGGTGGAAATTCACCCCTCCACTTT; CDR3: CASSLVQGGNSPLHF
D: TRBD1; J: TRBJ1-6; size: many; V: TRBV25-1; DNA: TGTGCCAGCAGTGGGACAGGGTATAATTCACCCCTCCACTTT; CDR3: CASSGTGYNSPLHF
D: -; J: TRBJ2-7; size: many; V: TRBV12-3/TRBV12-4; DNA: TGTGCCAGCAGTTTTTCTGGCTACGAGCAGTACTTC; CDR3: CASSFSGYEQYF
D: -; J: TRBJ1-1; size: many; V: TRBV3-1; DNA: TGTGCCAGCAGCCAGCAGCAGGGCTATGCTGAAGCTTTCTTT; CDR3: CASSQQQGYAEAFF
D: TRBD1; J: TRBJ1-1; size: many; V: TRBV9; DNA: TGTGCCAGCAGCCCGCGACAGGGGGAGAACACTGAAGCTTTCTTT; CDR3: CASSPRQGENTEAFF
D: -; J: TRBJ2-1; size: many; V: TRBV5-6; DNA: TGTGCCAGCAGCACCCCGGGCCTGGGGTGGAATGAGCAGTTCTTC; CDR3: CASSTPGLGWNEQFF
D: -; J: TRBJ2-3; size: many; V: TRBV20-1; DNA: TGCAGTACCACGGGGACACGACGACCAGATACGCAGTATTTT; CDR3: CSTTGTRRPDTQYF
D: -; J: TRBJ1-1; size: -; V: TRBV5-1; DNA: TGCGCCAGCAGCCTAAGCAGGAGGAACACTGAAGCTTTCTTT; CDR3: CASSLSRRNTEAFF
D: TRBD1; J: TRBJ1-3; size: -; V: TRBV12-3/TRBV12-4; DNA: TGTGCCAGCTTCTACGGGACAGCCTCTGGAAACACCATATATTTT; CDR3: CASFYGTASGNTIYF
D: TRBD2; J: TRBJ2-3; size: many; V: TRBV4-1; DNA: TGCGCCAGCAGCCAACTAGCGGGAGGGGGGGCAGATACGCAGTATTTT; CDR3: CASSQLAGGGADTQYF
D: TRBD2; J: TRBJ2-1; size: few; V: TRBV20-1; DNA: TGCAGTGCTCAGAAGAATAGCGGGAGGGTCTGGATTGAGCAGTTCTTC; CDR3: CSAQKNSGRVWIEQFF
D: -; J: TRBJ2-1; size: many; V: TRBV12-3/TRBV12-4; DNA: TGTGCCAGCGGTTGGGGTCCACCCTACAATGAGCAGTTCTTC; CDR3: CASGWGPPYNEQFF
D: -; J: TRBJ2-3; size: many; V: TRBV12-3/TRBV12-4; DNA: TGTGCCAGCACTGGGGGGTTAGGGACAGATACGCAGTATTTT; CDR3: CASTGGLGTDTQYF
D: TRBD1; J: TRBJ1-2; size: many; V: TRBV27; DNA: TGTGCCAGCAGAACAGGGGGGAATGGCTACACCTTC; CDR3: CASRTGGNGYTF
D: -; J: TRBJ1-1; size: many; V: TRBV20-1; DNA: TGCAGTGCTAGCCGTCTACAGGGAGGGATGAACACTGAAGCTTTCTTT; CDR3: CSASRLQGGMNTEAFF
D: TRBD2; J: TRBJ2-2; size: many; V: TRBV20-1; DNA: TGCAGTGCTAGAGTGGCAGGGAGGGACGGGGAGCTGTTTTTT; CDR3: CSARVAGRDGELFF
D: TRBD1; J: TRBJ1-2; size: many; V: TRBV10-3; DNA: TGTGCCATCAGTGAGTCGGACAGGGAACCTAACTATGGCTACACCTTC; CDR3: CAISESDREPNYGYTF
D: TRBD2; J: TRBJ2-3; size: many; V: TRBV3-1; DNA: TGTGCCAGCAGCATTACGGGACTAGCGTCCACAGATACGCAGTATTTT; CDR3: CASSITGLASTDTQYF